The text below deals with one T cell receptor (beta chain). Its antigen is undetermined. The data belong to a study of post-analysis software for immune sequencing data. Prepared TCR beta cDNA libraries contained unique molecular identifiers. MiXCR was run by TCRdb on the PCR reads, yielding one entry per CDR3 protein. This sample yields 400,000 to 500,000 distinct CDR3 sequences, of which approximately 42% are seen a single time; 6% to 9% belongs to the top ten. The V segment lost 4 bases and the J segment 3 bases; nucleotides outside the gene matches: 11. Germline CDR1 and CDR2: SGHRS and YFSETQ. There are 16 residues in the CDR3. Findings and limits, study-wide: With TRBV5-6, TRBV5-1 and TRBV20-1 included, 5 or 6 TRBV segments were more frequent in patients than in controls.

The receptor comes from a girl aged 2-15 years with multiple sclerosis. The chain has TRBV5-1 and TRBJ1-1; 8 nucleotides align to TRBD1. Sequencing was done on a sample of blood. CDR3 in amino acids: CASSARDRPDDTEAFF. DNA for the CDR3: TGCGCCAGCAGCGCCCGGGACAGGCCGGATGACACTGAAGCTTTCTTT.